This TCR beta chain was retrieved from a study of T cells in Graves' hyperthyroidism and ophthalmopathy. Diagnosing involved the use of clinical symptoms, serum thyroxine and TRAb, thyroid ultrasound and orbital computed tomography. The table lists this clonotype with many counts. This CDR3 is built from 14 residues. Trimming removed 0 bases from V and 5 bases from J, with 10 bases in between. Germline assignment: CDR1 LNHNV and CDR2 YYDKDF (reference sequence). RNA transcripts gave rise to amplified TCR beta CDR3 regions. The TCR CDR3 was amplified in a first-round RT-PCR using the HTBI primer set. Each CDR3 protein gets one entry after TCRdb re-called the multiplex PCR reads with MiXCR. Among approximately 600,000 distinct CDR3 sequences listed, approximately 14% were seen once.

The specimen sequenced was blood. The TCR comes from a woman aged 40 to 49 with Graves' ophthalmopathy. The rearrangement joins TRBV15 to TRBJ1-1; D may be TRBD1 (5 bases). CDR3 nucleotides: TGTGCCACCAGCAGAGACAGGGTGTTTACTGAAGCTTTCTTT. Its protein product is CATSRDRVFTEAFF.